Presented here are 28 T cell receptor beta chains from one specimen sequenced in a study of blood T cell repertoires in COVID-19. Profiling relied on immunoSEQ multiplex PCR, and the TCRdb table lists in-frame clones only, not all of them. The sample gives under 200,000 clones, 80% to 85% of which show up once; around 14% is in the top ten. Sequencing used peripheral blood. The receptors here all came from a man aged 18 to 30 with active or convalescent COVID-19.

This chain uses TRBV7-2 with TRBJ2-7; TRBD2 matches at 7 bases. V shed 1 base, J shed 3 bases, and the junction held 9 bases outside the gene matches. The CDR3 has 16 amino acids. Germline loops: CDR1 SGHTA, CDR2 FQGNSA. The CDR3 protein is CASSLGAGAARYEQYF. CDR3 nucleotide sequence: TGTGCCAGCAGCTTAGGGGCGGGAGCTGCACGCTACGAGCAGTACTTC.

This clone was seen more than once but under ten times. The V and J genes are TRBV24-1 and TRBJ2-3, with 11 bases fitting TRBD2. Germline CDR1 and CDR2: KGHDR and SFDVKD. With 3 bases clipped from V and 6 bases from J, the junction kept 10 bases outside the gene matches. The CDR3 runs to 17 residues. Here the CDR3 DNA reads TGTGCCACCAGTGATCCCCTGACTAGCGGGGCCCCGGATACGCAGTATTTT. It specifies CATSDPLTSGAPDTQYF.

The chain recombines TRBV19 with TRBJ2-5, with D perhaps matching TRBD1 (6 bases). The V gene lost 5 bases and the J gene lost 3 bases, with 13 bases spanning the gap. This CDR3 region has 14 residues. The germline CDR1 and CDR2 sequences are LNHDA and SQIVND (reference sequence). CDR3 sequence reads: CASSQAGVEETQYF. CDR3 in DNA: TGTGCCAGTAGTCAGGCAGGGGTGGAAGAGACCCAGTACTTC.

The gene calls are TRBV13 and TRBJ2-1, with D perhaps TRBD1 (6 bases). CDR1 and CDR2 (germline): PRHDT, FYEKMQ (reference sequence). The CDR3 loop spans 16 amino acids. V lost 1 base to trimming and J lost 0 bases, with 10 bases between them. CDR3 nucleotides: TGTGCCAGCAGCTTAGCCGGCAGGGGCTCCTACAATGAGCAGTTCTTC. Translated, it gives CASSLAGRGSYNEQFF.

The chain is built from TRBV7-3 and TRBJ2-1; 8 bases are shared with TRBD1. The CDR3 contains 14 residues. Germline values: CDR1 SGHTA, CDR2 FQGTGA. Germline trimming cut 4 bases from V and 5 bases from J; bases unmatched to any gene: 4. DNA for the CDR3: TGTGCCAGCAGCTCAGGACAGGGACACAATGAGCAGTTCTTC. Residues: CASSSGQGHNEQFF. The whole variable domain, filled in from reference TRBV7-3 and TRBJ2-1, reads GAGVSQTPSNKVTEKGKYVELRCDPISGHTALYWYRQSLGQGPEFLIYFQGTGAADDSGLPNDRFFAVRPEGSVSTLKIQRTERGDSAVYLCASSSGQGHNEQFFGPGTRLTVL.

The chain is built from TRBV19 and TRBJ1-5; no reliable D call. The CDR3 length is 15 residues. Germline V CDR1 and CDR2: LNHDA, SQIVND (reference sequence). Trimming removed 1 base from V and 0 bases from J, with 7 bases in between. The CDR3 spells CASSIAEYSNQPQHF. CDR3 in DNA: TGTGCCAGTAGTATAGCGGAGTATAGCAATCAGCCCCAGCATTTT.

The genes are TRBV5-8 and TRBJ2-4; perhaps TRBD1 as D (6 bases). CDR1 SGHTS and CDR2 YDEGEE come from the germline V gene. The CDR3 contains 15 residues. V lost 1 base to trimming and J lost 7 bases, with 15 bases between them. The CDR3 protein is CASSLRWQGRNIQYF. CDR3 in DNA: TGTGCCAGCAGCTTGAGGTGGCAGGGGCGGAACATTCAGTACTTC.

Details on this clone: The germline gene is not matched at one end of the junction; a read error may be the cause. This chain's CDR3 is CATSRIAGSFNEQFF. The CDR3 DNA follows: TGTGCCACCAGCAGAATAGCGGGATCCTTCAATGAGCAGTTCTTC. V usage is TRBV15 and J usage is TRBJ2-1; the match to TRBD2 covers 8 bases. The CDR3 spans 15 residues. Germline loops: CDR1 LNHNV, CDR2 YYDKDF (reference sequence).

The rearrangement joins TRBV7-6 to TRBJ2-1; 8 bases line up with TRBD2. Per germline, CDR1 SGHVS and CDR2 FNYEAQ. V lost 1 base to trimming and J lost 4 bases; unmatched junction nucleotides: 9. This CDR3 has 17 amino acids. CDR3 protein: CASSLDPGVAGYNEQFF. The DNA of the CDR3 is TGTGCCAGCAGCTTAGACCCGGGGGTAGCGGGGTACAATGAGCAGTTCTTC.

The J gene is TRBJ2-3, the V gene TRBV5-5, with 13 bases fitting TRBD2. J gave up 1 base and V 4 bases, and 6 bases lay outside the gene matches. The CDR3 is 17 residues long. Germline CDR1 is SGHKS and CDR2 is YYEKEE (reference sequence). The CDR3 bases are TGTGCCAGCAGCCCCTCTGGACTAGCGGGGGGCACAGATACGCAGTATTTT. Amino acids: CASSPSGLAGGTDTQYF.

This clone has a single count. The genes are TRBV18 and TRBJ2-3; possibly TRBD1 for D (6 bases). Germline CDR1 is KGHSH and CDR2 is LQKENI. The CDR3 runs 15 residues. Trimming left V 4 bases short and J 2 bases short, with 13 bases between. This chain's CDR3 is CASSLIGQFTDTQYF. Here the CDR3 DNA reads TGTGCCAGCTCACTTATAGGACAGTTCACAGATACGCAGTATTTT.

This clone was detected only a few times. The chain carries TRBV10-3 and TRBJ1-5, with 7 bases lining up with TRBD1. The germline gives CDR1 ENHRY, CDR2 SYGVKD. The J segment lost 2 bases and the V segment lost 6 bases, leaving 4 bases of the junction unmatched. This CDR3 is built from 14 residues. The CDR3 coding sequence is TGTGCCATCAGAGAAACAGGGGGCAATCAGCCCCAGCATTTT. This codes for CAIRETGGNQPQHF.

A word on this clone: At one boundary the junction diverges from the germline segment, which might be a read error. The chain recombines TRBV5-4 with TRBJ2-3; 9 positions match TRBD2. Germline V gene sequence: CDR1 SGHNT, CDR2 YYREEE (reference sequence). This CDR3 is built from 12 residues. The DNA of the CDR3 is TGTGCCAGCAACTACCAGCGGGGGGTACCGGTTTTT. Translated: CASNYQRGVPVF.

V usage is TRBV12-3 or TRBV12-4 and J usage is TRBJ1-5; D may be TRBD1 (5 bases). Trimming stripped 6 bases from V and 7 bases from J, with 13 bases between. CDR3 length: 13 amino acids. As DNA, the CDR3 is TGTGCCAGCAGCCCGACAGAGATACAGCCCCAGCATTTT. The encoded protein is CASSPTEIQPQHF.

CDR3 sequence: CASSSSVGGYNEQFF. The CDR3 nucleotides read TGTGCCAGCAGCTCAAGTGTGGGGGGATACAATGAGCAGTTCTTC. The V and J genes are TRBV11-3 and TRBJ2-1, with D perhaps matching TRBD2 (6 bases). The CDR3 covers 15 residues. V lost 4 bases and J lost 4, with 14 bases in between. CDR1 is SGHNT and CDR2 is YENEEA in the germline V gene. The full variable domain, completed using reference TRBV11-3 and TRBJ2-1, is EAGVVQSPRYKIIEKKQPVAFWCNPISGHNTLYWYLQNLGQGPELLIRYENEEAVDDSQLPKDRFSAERLKGVDSTLKIQPAELGDSAVYLCASSSSVGGYNEQFFGPGTRLTVL.

This chain connects TRBV27 to TRBJ1-1; 8 bases fit TRBD1. J lost 1 base, V lost 4 bases, and 14 bases had no gene match. CDR3 length equals 18 residues. Germline lookup yields CDR1 MNHEY and CDR2 SMNVEV (reference sequence). The DNA of the CDR3 is TGTGCCAGCAGTTCCAGTCCCGGGACAGGTTTGGGGAACACTGAAGCTTTCTTT. As protein: CASSSSPGTGLGNTEAFF.

V is TRBV10-1 and J is TRBJ2-3; D is possibly TRBD2 (7 bases). The V and J ends lost 5 bases and 4 bases respectively, with 13 bases between them. The CDR3 is 14 amino acids. Germline lookup yields CDR1 WNHNN and CDR2 SYGVQD (reference sequence). CDR3 nucleotides: TGCGCCAGCAGTCGGGGGGCCAAACCAGATACGCAGTATTTT. It encodes CASSRGAKPDTQYF.

V is TRBV5-6 and J is TRBJ2-3; D is possibly TRBD2 (5 bases). The CDR3 covers 16 residues. Germline V gives CDR1 SGHDT, CDR2 YYEEEE. Trimming took 4 bases from V and 0 from J, leaving 15 bases between them. The CDR3, as DNA: TGTGCCAGCAGCCGGAGGATCGGTTCTAGCACAGATACGCAGTATTTT. Its protein is CASSRRIGSSTDTQYF.

The chain uses TRBV5-4 and TRBJ1-2, with a possible D match to TRBD1 (6 bases). Looked up from germline, CDR1 is SGHNT and CDR2 is YYREEE (reference sequence). This CDR3 contains 16 residues. Trimming pared 0 bases from V and 0 bases from J, leaving 12 bases between. The CDR3 DNA sequence: TGTGCCAGCAGCTTGGCCGCGGGGGCAGCTAACTATGGCTACACCTTC. As protein: CASSLAAGAANYGYTF.

The rearrangement uses TRBV29-1 and TRBJ1-2; TRBD1 agrees at 10 bases. Germline V CDR1 and CDR2: SQVTM, ANQGSEA. The V gene end was trimmed by 1 base and the J gene end by 5 bases; junction bases not matched to a gene: 1. The CDR3 covers 13 residues. CDR3 amino acids: CSVEGDRGYGYTF. CDR3 sequence (DNA): TGCAGCGTTGAAGGGGACAGGGGATATGGCTACACCTTC.

This clone was detected a few times. The V gene is TRBV5-5, the J gene TRBJ1-5, with 7 bases fitting TRBD1. This CDR3 region has 14 residues. V lost 2 bases to trimming and J lost 6 bases; unmatched junction nucleotides: 5. The V gene's germline CDR1 is SGHKS and CDR2 YYEKEE (reference sequence). CDR3 amino acids: CASSFAGGSQPQHF. For the CDR3, the DNA is TGTGCCAGCAGCTTTGCAGGGGGTTCTCAGCCCCAGCATTTT.

The chain carries TRBV6-1 and TRBJ2-7; 11 bases align to TRBD2. Losses at the gene ends were 0 bases for V and 2 bases for J; bases not matched to a gene: 0. The CDR3 totals 15 residues. The germline V gene encodes CDR1 MNHNS and CDR2 SASEGT. CDR3 in amino acids: CASSEASGGAYEQYF. Here the CDR3 DNA reads TGTGCCAGCAGTGAAGCTAGCGGGGGGGCCTACGAGCAGTACTTC.

The J gene is TRBJ2-7, the V gene TRBV10-3, with TRBD1 matching over 8 bases. V gave up 4 bases and J gave up 2 bases; unmatched junction bases: 10. This CDR3 is built from 16 residues. Germline CDR1 ENHRY, CDR2 SYGVKD. CDR3 sequence reads: CAISGTGTGTTYEQYF. The CDR3 bases are TGTGCCATCAGTGGGACCGGGACAGGCACCACCTACGAGCAGTACTTC.

The rearrangement uses TRBV7-2 and TRBJ2-7; possibly TRBD1 for D (6 bases). V lost 5 bases, J lost 7 bases, and 27 bases lay in between. Germline-derived CDR1 and CDR2 are SGHTA and FQGNSA. The CDR3 loop spans 17 amino acids. The CDR3 DNA sequence: TGTGCCAGCAGCGTACCCCGGGACAACATTCCTTCGAGGGAGCAGTACTTC. It is translated as CASSVPRDNIPSREQYF.

V gene TRBV23-1 combines with J gene TRBJ1-5; D call uncertain. TRBV23-1 falls under the ORF class, with uncertain function. Between the trimmed V and J ends, which lost 1 base and 0 bases, there was a span of 10 bases. This CDR3 has 16 residues. CDR3 residues: CASSQWRGNSNQPQHF. The CDR3, as DNA: TGCGCCAGCAGTCAATGGCGGGGTAATAGCAATCAGCCCCAGCATTTT.

Many counts were recorded for this clone. The rearrangement uses TRBV7-2 and TRBJ1-1; 9 bases match TRBD1. The CDR3 extends over 14 amino acids. The trim removed 5 bases at V and 0 bases at J, leaving 1 base unmatched. The V gene's germline CDR1 is SGHTA and CDR2 FQGNSA. DNA for the CDR3: TGTGCCAGCAGCCGGGACAGGGTGAACACTGAAGCTTTCTTT. It codes for CASSRDRVNTEAFF. Filled out from reference TRBV7-2 and TRBJ1-1, the complete variable domain reads GAGVSQSPSNKVTEKGKDVELRCDPISGHTALYWYRQSLGQGLEFLIYFQGNSAPDKSGLPSDRFSAERTGGSVSTLTIQRTQQEDSAVYLCASSRDRVNTEAFFGQGTRLTVV.

The rearrangement links TRBV27 to TRBJ1-6; 9 bases line up with TRBD1. This CDR3 is 14 amino acids long. CDR1 and CDR2 (germline): MNHEY, SMNVEV (reference sequence). With 6 bases clipped from V and 10 bases from J, the junction kept 7 bases outside the gene matches. The CDR3 bases are TGTGCCAGCAGCTGGGACAGGGTAGGATCACCCCTCCACTTT. Its protein product is CASSWDRVGSPLHF.

The V gene is TRBV6-2 or TRBV6-3, the J gene TRBJ2-5, with 9 bases that match TRBD1. J lost 3 bases, V lost 4 bases, and 3 bases had no gene match. The germline V gene encodes CDR1 MNHEY and CDR2 SVGEGT. There are 14 residues in the CDR3. CDR3 sequence reads: CASSWDRVEETQYF. CDR3 coding DNA: TGTGCCAGCAGTTGGGACAGGGTAGAAGAGACCCAGTACTTC.